This T cell receptor (beta chain) appears in the sequencing data of a study of long-term antiretroviral therapy in people with HIV. There are 15 residues in the CDR3. Trimming took off 5 bases at V and 4 bases at J, with 15 bases between the two ends. The V gene's germline CDR1 is MNHEY and CDR2 SVGAGI. Study results and caveats: Transplant-donor-level diversity was not reached after ART, though diversity increased.

This was the immunoSEQ v3.0 assay at survey level. Measured with immunoSEQ multiplex PCR; TCRdb has only the in-frame clones, and not every one. The repertoire includes over 15,000 clones, roughly 90% of them detected once, and 7.5% to 9.5% sits in the top ten. Turning to this clone: Its matching antigen is unknown.

The V call is TRBV6-5, the J call TRBJ2-1; weak D call: TRBD2 (6 bases). The source of this sequence is a man aged 55 to 69 with HIV. This specimen was unsorted PBMCs, taken 0.3 years after starting antiretroviral therapy. Here the CDR3 reads CASSRSIGGYNEQFF. CDR3 nucleotide sequence: TGTGCCAGCAGTCGCTCTATCGGGGGATACAATGAGCAGTTCTTC.